The 15 T cell receptor beta chains in this list originate from one sample, sequenced in a study of tumor-infiltrating lymphocytes in primary liver carcinoma (dated by TCRdb to about 2017). Total RNA and DNA were co-extracted from around 18-30 mg of bulk tissue with the AllPrep DNA/RNA mini kit, without cell sorting. TCRdb records Illumina HiSeq 2500 as the sequencer. Starting from approximately 0.5 ug total RNA, TCRbeta-specific cDNA was produced by reverse transcription with a constant-region primer and ProtoScript II reverse transcriptase. TCRbeta libraries were built with three nested multiplex PCR rounds, a slightly modified ARM-PCR procedure. Multiplex TRBV1-TRBV30 forward primers and a Cbeta reverse primer were used in the first two PCR rounds, each of which was run for roughly 10 cycles. TCRdb handled the public reads itself, with Q25 trimming in fastp and clone calling in MiXCR, and kept productive beta chains. Rows matching on CDR3 protein sequence are summarized as one entry with the most common DNA and genes. Within this sample are about 210,000 distinct CDR3 sequences, with around four fifths of them counted one time only. The top ten constitute 15% to 20% of the sample.

The specimen sequenced was tumor tissue from primary liver carcinoma. All receptors derive from a man aged 40-49 years with primary liver carcinoma and hepatitis B virus infection.

This clonotype was detected a few times. A much larger clone lies one base from this, so it may be a read error. The gene calls are TRBV10-3 and TRBJ2-3; TRBD1 might be the D (7 bases). CDR3 length: 15 amino acids. Germline values: CDR1 ENHRY, CDR2 SYGVKD. In DNA, the CDR3 is TGTGCCATATGGACGGGCGGGGACAGCAGAGATACGCAGTATTTT. As protein: CAIWTGGDSRDTQYF.

The chain carries TRBV7-3 and TRBJ2-2; D ambiguous. Per germline, CDR1 SGHTA and CDR2 FQGTGA. V was trimmed by 5 bases and J by 5 bases, leaving 6 bases between them. The CDR3 has 12 amino acids. The CDR3 nucleotides are TGTGCCAGCAGCAGGGATACCGGGGAGCTGTTTTTT. Its protein is CASSRDTGELFF.

About this clonotype itself: Mismatch with germline at one junction end may stem from a read error. The chain carries TRBV29-1 and TRBJ1-1, with D maybe TRBD1 (5 bases). CDR3 size: 15 residues. The V gene's germline CDR1 is SQVTM and CDR2 ANQGSEA. CDR3 DNA: TGCATCGTTGAAGCGGGGCGGGCAATGAACACTGAAGCTTTCTTT. This encodes CIVEAGRAMNTEAFF. Based on the CDR3 plus reference TRBV29-1 and TRBJ1-1, the full variable domain is SAVISQKPSRDICQRGTSLTIQCQVDSQVTMMFWYRQQPGQSLTLIATANQGSEATYESGFVIDKFPISRPNLTFSTLTVSNMSPEDSSIYLCIVEAGRAMNTEAFFGQGTRLTVV.

The rearrangement joins TRBV6-6 to TRBJ1-1; D might be TRBD1 (6 bases). The CDR3 is 14 residues long. CDR1 is MNHNY and CDR2 is SVGAGI in the germline V gene (reference sequence). V shed 8 bases and J shed 3 bases, with 16 bases lying between them. CDR3: CASSGDIKDTEAFF. The CDR3 DNA reads as TGTGCCAGCTCCGGGGACATTAAGGACACTGAAGCTTTCTTT.

Concerning this clonotype: The junction departs from the called germline gene at one end, perhaps through a read error. The rearrangement joins TRBV24-1 to TRBJ2-7, with 8 bases lining up with TRBD1. Germline lookup yields CDR1 KGHDR and CDR2 SFDVKD. The CDR3 covers 15 residues. CDR3 in amino acids: CATSDSRTGKYEHYF. CDR3 coding DNA: TGTGCCACCAGTGATTCCCGGACAGGGAAATACGAGCATTACTTC.

Turning to this clonotype: One end of the junction does not line up with germline, which may come from a read error. V usage is TRBV11-2 and J usage is TRBJ2-7; D may be TRBD2 (6 bases). CDR3 size: 15 residues. Looked up from germline, CDR1 is SGHAT and CDR2 is FQNNGV. CDR3 residues: CPSSSRWTGENEQYF. CDR3 bases: TGTCCCAGCAGCTCACGATGGACGGGGGAAAACGAGCAGTACTTC.

Concerning this clonotype: The junction departs from the called germline gene at one end, perhaps through a read error. The V gene is TRBV5-4, the J gene TRBJ1-1; a weak D match, TRBD1 (6 bases). The CDR3 loop spans 15 amino acids. Germline CDR1 reads SGHNT; CDR2 reads YYREEE (reference sequence). This CDR3 is CASSSSTTRDTETFF. The CDR3 coding sequence is TGTGCCAGCAGCTCGTCGACCACCCGGGACACTGAAACTTTCTTT.

The chain carries TRBV5-1 and TRBJ1-1, with D tentatively TRBD1 (5 bases). Germline V gene lookup returns CDR1 SGHRS and CDR2 YFSETQ. Trimming cost V 4 bases and J 2 bases, with 15 bases left between them. The CDR3 extends over 15 amino acids. The CDR3 region is CASSPRARTNTEAFF. The CDR3 nucleotides are TGCGCCAGCAGCCCGAGAGCTAGGACAAACACTGAAGCTTTCTTT.

Notes on this clonotype: The junction departs from germline at one end; a sequencing error may be responsible. V and J are TRBV7-7 and TRBJ1-6; D is uncertain. CDR1 and CDR2 (germline): SSHAT, FNYEAQ (reference sequence). CDR3 size: 17 residues. CDR3 protein: CASSLSLGNRGNSPLHF. The CDR3 DNA reads TGTGCTAGCAGCTTATCCCTCGGGAACAGAGGGAATTCACCCCTCCATTTT.

As to this clonotype: One end of the junction is discordant with germline, which a read error may explain. The gene calls are TRBV4-3 and TRBJ1-6, with 10 bases matching TRBD1. Germline V gene sequence: CDR1 LGHNA, CDR2 YSLEER. This CDR3 comprises 16 residues. The CDR3 is CASSSWDRGRNSPFHF. The CDR3 DNA is TGCGCTAGCAGCTCATGGGACAGGGGAAGGAATTCACCCTTCCACTTT.

This clonotype was counted once. This chain connects TRBV6-1 to TRBJ1-5; D perhaps matches TRBD1 (5 bases). Trimming cost V 10 bases and J 2 bases, with 15 bases left between them. This CDR3 comprises 14 residues. Germline CDR1 and CDR2: MNHNS and SASEGT. The CDR3 loop is CANMRTGGNQPQHF. The DNA of the CDR3 is TGTGCCAACATGAGGACGGGGGGCAATCAGCCCCAGCATTTT.

This chain uses TRBV6-2 or TRBV6-3 with TRBJ2-7; perhaps TRBD2 as D (5 bases). The V and J ends lost 1 base and 4 bases respectively, with 17 bases between them. Germline lookup yields CDR1 MNHEY and CDR2 SVGEGT. This CDR3 spans 16 amino acids. The DNA of the CDR3 is TGTGCCAGCAGTTACTTGTCTAGCTGGAGGAGATACGAGCAGTACTTC. Residues: CASSYLSSWRRYEQYF.

This clonotype has a count of ten or more. The chain has TRBV4-3 and TRBJ2-1, with TRBD2 matching 10 bases. CDR1 and CDR2 from the germline V gene are LGHNA and YSLEER. After removal of 0 bases from V and 13 bases from J, the junction contained 12 bases not matched to a gene. The CDR3 covers 16 residues. CDR3 in amino acids: CASSQDQASSGSAQFF. The CDR3 coding sequence is TGCGCCAGCAGCCAAGACCAAGCTTCTAGCGGGAGTGCTCAGTTCTTC.

With regard to this clonotype: The junction shows a germline mismatch at one end, possibly a read error. The CDR3 DNA sequence: TGTAGCGTTAGTAGCAACATCGGGGAGTTGTTTTTT. Amino acid sequence: CSVSSNIGELFF. This chain connects TRBV29-1 to TRBJ2-2, with D tentatively TRBD2 (5 bases). Germline V gene sequence: CDR1 SQVTM, CDR2 ANQGSEA. CDR3 size: 12 residues.

Details on this clonotype: A much more abundant neighbour one base away suggests this may be a read error. CDR3 sequence: CAWTWDRLSYIF. The CDR3 DNA is TGTGCCTGGACCTGGGACAGGCTCAGCTACATCTTC. The rearrangement links TRBV30 to TRBJ1-2, with 8 bases fitting TRBD1. The CDR3 spans 12 residues. Germline CDR1 GTSNPN, CDR2 SVGIG (reference sequence).